This T cell receptor (beta chain) was sequenced for a study of blood T cell repertoires in COVID-19. The CDR3 is 12 residues long. About this clone: One end of the junction does not line up with germline, which may come from a read error.

TCRdb's table, derived via immunoSEQ multiplex PCR, lists solely in-frame clones and lacks some. The sample has some 430,000 clones, roughly 87% seen once. Sequenced input: PBMCs or T cells enriched from blood (not recorded which). The chain joins TRBV12-3 or TRBV12-4 to TRBJ1-2, with D maybe TRBD1 (6 bases). This TCR was recovered from a man younger than 30 who had recovered from COVID-19. In DNA, the CDR3 is TGTGCCAGCACCTCAAACATCGGGGGGGCTCTCTTC. It yields the protein CASTSNIGGALF.